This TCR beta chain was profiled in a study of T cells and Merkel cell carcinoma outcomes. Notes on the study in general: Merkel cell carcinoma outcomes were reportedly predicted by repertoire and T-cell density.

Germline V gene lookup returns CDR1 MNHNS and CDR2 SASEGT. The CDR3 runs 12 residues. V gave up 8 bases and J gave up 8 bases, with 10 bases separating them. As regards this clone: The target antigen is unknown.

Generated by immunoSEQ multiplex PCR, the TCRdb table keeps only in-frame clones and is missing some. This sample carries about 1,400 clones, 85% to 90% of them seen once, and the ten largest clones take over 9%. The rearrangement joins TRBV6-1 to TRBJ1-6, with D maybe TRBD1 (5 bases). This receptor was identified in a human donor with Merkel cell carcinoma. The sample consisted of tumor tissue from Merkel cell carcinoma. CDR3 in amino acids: CASPGGDSPLHF. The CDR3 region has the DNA TGTGCCAGCCCTGGGGGGGATTCACCCCTCCACTTT.